The clone carrying this TCR beta chain has a count of ten or more. This entry comes from a study of T cells in Graves' hyperthyroidism and ophthalmopathy. Germline loops: CDR1 MNHNS, CDR2 SASEGT. The CDR3 totals 13 residues. J gave up 0 bases and V 7 bases, and 1 base lay outside the gene matches. TCR beta CDR3 region amplification was performed from RNA transcripts. Using the HTBI primer set, a first-round RT-PCR was run on the TCR CDR3. TCRdb re-analysed the multiplex PCR reads in MiXCR, keeping a single row per CDR3 protein. The sample contains around 420,000 distinct CDR3 sequences, 15% to 18% of which appear only once. Patients aged 18 to 65 had newly diagnosed hyperthyroidism lasting under 2 months.

Material: blood. The chain carries TRBV6-1 and TRBJ1-2, with 8 bases aligning to TRBD1. This clonotype originated in a woman younger than 30 with Graves' hyperthyroidism. The CDR3 DNA reads as TGTGCCAGCACCAGGGGGCCTAACTATGGCTACACCTTC. Its translation: CASTRGPNYGYTF.